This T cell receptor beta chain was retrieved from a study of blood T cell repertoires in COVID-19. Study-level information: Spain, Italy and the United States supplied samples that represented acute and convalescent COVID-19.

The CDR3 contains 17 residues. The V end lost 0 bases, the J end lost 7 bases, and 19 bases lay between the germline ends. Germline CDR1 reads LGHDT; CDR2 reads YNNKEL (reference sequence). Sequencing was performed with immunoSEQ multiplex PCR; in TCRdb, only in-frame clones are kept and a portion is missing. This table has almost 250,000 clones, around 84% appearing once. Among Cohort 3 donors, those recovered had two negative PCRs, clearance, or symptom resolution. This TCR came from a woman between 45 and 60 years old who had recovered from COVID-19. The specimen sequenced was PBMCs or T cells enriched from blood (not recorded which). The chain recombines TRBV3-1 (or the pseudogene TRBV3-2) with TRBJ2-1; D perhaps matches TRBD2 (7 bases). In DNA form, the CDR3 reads TGTGCCAGCAGCCAAGATGTGGGTAGCGGGCAGGGGAATGAGCAGTTCTTC. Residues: CASSQDVGSGQGNEQFF.